Shown below are 12 T cell receptor beta chains from a single sample sequenced in a study of cytomegalovirus exposure and HLA in healthy donors. Here immunoSEQ multiplex PCR was the method, and the copy in TCRdb shows in-frame clones only, minus some. The sample lists about 200,000 clones, around four fifths occurring once. The sequencing input was PBMCs. All receptors derive from a woman in her late teens or twenties in good health and CMV-seronegative.

The chain recombines TRBV5-8 with TRBJ1-1, with TRBD1 as a possible D gene (6 bases). V was shortened by 5 bases and J by 5 bases, with 19 bases between the two germline ends. The CDR3 has 15 amino acids. Germline values: CDR1 SGHTS, CDR2 YDEGEE. The CDR3 nucleotides read TGTGCCAGCAGTCGGGGGCTGAGTCAATTTACTGAAGCTTTCTTT. Its protein product is CASSRGLSQFTEAFF.

The J gene is TRBJ1-1, the V gene TRBV7-6; D is ambiguous. The CDR3 extends over 15 amino acids. CDR1 and CDR2 (germline): SGHVS, FNYEAQ. Deletions cut 2 bases from V and 5 bases from J, with 15 bases between. The CDR3 coding sequence is TGTGCCAGCAGCTTAATCGGACGGGGAAGGACTGAAGCTTTCTTT. It translates to CASSLIGRGRTEAFF.

The count of this clone is one. The rearrangement links TRBV7-9 to TRBJ2-7, with 7 bases lining up with TRBD2. V shed 5 bases and J 6 bases; nucleotides not matched to a gene: 13. CDR3 length: 15 residues. Per germline, CDR1 SEHNR and CDR2 FQNEAQ (reference sequence). DNA for the CDR3: TGTGCCAGCAGCCAGAACTCGGGACTACTCGTCGAGCAGTACTTC. Protein product: CASSQNSGLLVEQYF.

The chain is built from TRBV14 and TRBJ1-6; 7 bases align to TRBD1. The V segment lost 4 bases and the J segment 3 bases; nucleotides outside the gene matches: 6. The CDR3 contains 16 residues. Germline lookup yields CDR1 SGHDN and CDR2 FVKESK. The CDR3 here is CASSPRRDSYNSPLHF. Written as DNA, the CDR3 is TGTGCCAGCAGCCCCCGCCGGGACAGCTATAATTCACCCCTCCACTTT. Combining the CDR3 with reference TRBV14 and TRBJ1-6 gives the whole variable domain EAGVTQFPSHSVIEKGQTVTLRCDPISGHDNLYWYRRVMGKEIKFLLHFVKESKQDESGMPNNRFLAERTGGTYSTLKVQPAELEDSGVYFCASSPRRDSYNSPLHFGNGTRLTVT.

The J gene is TRBJ1-5, the V gene TRBV2; D not resolved. Germline CDR1 reads SNHLY; CDR2 reads FYNNEI. The CDR3 extends over 15 amino acids. V lost 6 bases and J lost 0, with 12 bases in between. The CDR3 sequence: CASSLGEYSNQPQHF. The CDR3 DNA sequence: TGTGCCAGCAGCCTCGGGGAGTATAGCAATCAGCCCCAGCATTTT.

The chain is built from TRBV5-1 and TRBJ1-1; D gene unclear. The V and J ends lost 2 bases and 1 base respectively, with 12 bases between them. Germline V gives CDR1 SGHRS, CDR2 YFSETQ. There are 15 residues in the CDR3. CDR3 sequence: CASSLPGAGNTEAFF. The CDR3 DNA is TGCGCCAGCAGCTTACCGGGAGCTGGGAACACTGAAGCTTTCTTT. Combining the CDR3 with reference TRBV5-1 and TRBJ1-1 gives the whole variable domain KAGVTQTPRYLIKTRGQQVTLSCSPISGHRSVSWYQQTPGQGLQFLFEYFSETQRNKGNFPGRFSGRQFSNSRSEMNVSTLELGDSALYLCASSLPGAGNTEAFFGQGTRLTVV.

The gene calls are TRBV5-6 and TRBJ2-3, with D tentatively TRBD2 (6 bases). The CDR3 sequence is 13 residues long. V was clipped by 8 bases and J by 10 bases, with 20 bases between them. Per the germline V gene, CDR1 is SGHDT and CDR2 is YYEEEE. CDR3 residues: CASTRDSYPPQYF. In DNA form, the CDR3 reads TGTGCCAGTACGAGGGACTCCTATCCTCCGCAGTATTTT.

The chain uses TRBV7-9 and TRBJ2-7, with 9 bases fitting TRBD2. The CDR3 runs 14 residues. The germline V gene encodes CDR1 SEHNR and CDR2 FQNEAQ (reference sequence). The trim removed 2 bases at V and 3 bases at J, leaving 2 bases unmatched. CDR3 protein: CASSLLAGNYEQYF. CDR3 sequence (DNA): TGTGCCAGCAGCTTACTAGCGGGAAACTACGAGCAGTACTTC.

This rearrangement joins TRBV19 to TRBJ2-7; tentatively, D is TRBD2 (5 bases). CDR1 LNHDA and CDR2 SQIVND come from the germline V gene (reference sequence). This CDR3 has 13 residues. V lost 1 base and J 10 bases, leaving 14 bases between the germline ends. The CDR3: CASSIARAGGQYF. The DNA for the CDR3 is TGTGCCAGTAGTATAGCGAGGGCCGGCGGCCAGTACTTC.

The V gene is TRBV7-6, the J gene TRBJ2-7; the D gene could be TRBD1 or TRBD2 (5 bases each). Trimming removed 5 bases from V and 7 bases from J, with 9 bases in between. Germline V CDR1 and CDR2: SGHVS, FNYEAQ. This CDR3 region has 11 residues. The CDR3 DNA is TGTGCCAGCAGCCCTGGGGGAGAGCAGTACTTC. Its translation: CASSPGGEQYF.

The chain has TRBV5-1 and TRBJ1-2, with 7 bases identical to TRBD1. J was trimmed by 3 bases and V by 6 bases; bases with no gene match: 5. This CDR3 has 13 residues. Looked up from germline, CDR1 is SGHRS and CDR2 is YFSETQ. The DNA of the CDR3 is TGCGCCAGCACATTCACAGGGGACTATGGCTACACCTTC. Its protein is CASTFTGDYGYTF.

J is TRBJ2-1 and V is TRBV5-1; 8 bases are a match to TRBD2. Trimming removed 0 bases from V and 7 bases from J; junction bases left unmatched: 0. The CDR3 loop spans 13 amino acids. Germline lookup yields CDR1 SGHRS and CDR2 YFSETQ. The CDR3 region is CASSLASGNEQFF. The DNA for the CDR3 is TGCGCCAGCAGCTTGGCTAGCGGGAATGAGCAGTTCTTC.